This T cell receptor beta chain came from a study of blood T cell repertoires in COVID-19. The overall study: Sites in the United States, Italy and Spain provided acute and convalescent COVID-19 samples. Sample material is recorded as cDNA or gDNA derived from T cells, B-cell-depleted T cells, or PBMCs.

In germline, CDR1 is MDHEN, CDR2 SYDVKM. The CDR3 is 14 amino acids. J lost 4 bases, V lost 8 bases, and 6 bases had no gene match. As processed by the authors: Reference gene primer amplification yielded estimated nucleated cell counts. Method: immunoSEQ multiplex PCR; TCRdb's copy keeps in-frame clones and lacks some. V and J calls and clone size are given by that table; D and trimming were obtained from the DNA. This table has hundreds of thousands of clones, roughly 80% appearing once. Sample: peripheral blood. The rearrangement links TRBV28 to TRBJ1-4; 8 bases are shared with TRBD1. The clonotype comes from a woman between 45 and 65 years old with acute or convalescent COVID-19. CDR3 nucleotide sequence: TGTGCCAGCCGATGGACAGGGAATAATGAAAAACTGTTTTTT. It encodes CASRWTGNNEKLFF.